This T cell receptor beta chain comes out of a study of shared clonotypes between healthy human individuals (dated by TCRdb to 2018 to 2020). For context, the study as a whole: Three men and two women, aged 18 to 49 years, made up the cohort. For each donor, CD4 naive and CD4 memory were each run on three plates, CD8 naive on two plates, and CD8 memory on one plate. To increase sequencing depth and limit assay-specific biases, different laboratories used diverse techniques to prepare libraries and sequence TCR repertoires. To estimate repertoire size and how much clonotype sharing occurs between individuals, the study deeply sequenced the blood TCR repertoires of five healthy adults. Per donor, leukapheresis produced somewhere between about 0.94 and 9.5 billion PBMCs.

Details on this clone: The specificity of this receptor is unknown. No base qualities exist here, and no much larger clone lies one base off it.

What the study reported, not specific to this receptor: The genetic and exposure-history diversity represented was limited by the small number of donors. Estimated clonotype richness was generally larger for naive than for memory subsets. Sampling was restricted to blood, and TCR repertoires in tissues likely differ from the TCR repertoires found in blood. About 5% of naive CD4, roughly 3.6% of naive CD8, about 2.1% of memory CD4, and 0.4% of memory CD8 clonotypes were shared across a few donors. Pairwise subsampling indicated that sequencing depth was expected to affect the degree of clonotype sharing among donors. Clonotypes shared by all four sorted-subset donors showed higher generation probabilities than non-shared clonotypes. Incomplete sequencing was indicated by rarefaction of sorted-subset datasets, despite the large sequencing depth.

The donors were healthy, HIV-negative adults who had no recently reported acute infections or vaccinations. Only Caucasian adults living in Nashville, Tennessee, USA were represented among the donors. CD4+ T cells were enriched by magnetic negative selection, after which naive cells were positively selected on CD45RA and the negative fraction was taken as the memory subset. Blood was obtained by leukapheresis, after which PBMCs were separated by Ficoll-Histopaque density gradient centrifugation and cryopreserved in liquid nitrogen vapor phase. Analytical flow cytometry was used to check the purity and quantity of every magnetically sorted T cell population. Genomic DNA was isolated from every sorted fraction and measured by UV absorbance on a Nanodrop 2000c. The junction carries 17 bases between V and J, which are trimmed by 3 bases and 0 bases respectively. CDR1 and CDR2, per the germline V gene (reference sequence), are LNHDA and SQIVND. From the cysteine through the phenylalanine, the CDR3 covers 17 amino acids. Of all the DNA, just the CDR3 is kept, 51 bases in frame from base 1.

Using the deep immunoSEQ assay, multiplex PCR amplified TCR CDR3 regions from genomic DNA. For each cell subset, the extracted genomic DNA was distributed evenly across all wells of several immunoSEQ 96-well plates, and each plate served as one replicate. For sorted subsets, each replicate PCR was loaded with approximately 200 ng genomic DNA, equivalent to some 27,000 T cell genomes. The purified libraries were quantified using a Qubit 3.0 fluorometer, sized with a Bioanalyzer 2100, and then quantified again using the KAPA Library Quantification kit. Every immunoSEQ 96-well plate was sequenced on a dedicated single-read 150-cycle Illumina NextSeq 550 flow cell. The study's processing was this. The immunoSEQ output contained only junctional sequences without quality scores, so filtering could not match that applied to full-length reads. Sequences were annotated with PyIR, a Python wrapper for IgBLAST v1.9, using IMGT germline references to assign V/J genes and CDR3. Reads were removed for weak V/J assignments (E-value above 1e-6), missing CDR3, stop codons, out-of-frame junctions, or ambiguous translated residues. V3J clonotypes were defined by identical inferred V gene, J gene, and CDR3 amino acid sequence. Percentage overlap between repertoires was calculated by dividing the number of shared unique clonotypes by the size of the smaller repertoire. Three approaches were used to assess repertoire richness: RTK rarefaction, the Chao1 estimator, and Recon v2.1 estimates of unobserved clonotypes. Generation probabilities for all TCRbeta clonotypes obtained by the gDNA method from several donors were computed using OLGA. The clones in this table, taken by TCRdb from immuneACCESS, are in-frame only. Not every clone is retained; where verified, under half of the shortfall comes from an unresolved V gene, and the cause of the rest is unknown. V, J and clone size derive from that table, while D and trimming were established from the DNA sequence. The sample yields 300,000 to 400,000 clones; 73% were counted once. 8.5% to 12% of the sample rests with the top ten.

The specimen was memory CD4+ T cells sorted from blood. The sample's cell subset or site label is to be understood as: CD45RA-negative fraction. This receptor chain uses TRBV19 and TRBJ2-5, and the D gene may be TRBD1, 6 bases matching. The clonotype originates from a man aged 30 to 39 in good health. The DNA sequence follows: TGTGCCAGTAGTATGAGTTCCAGAGGACAGTACCAAGAGACCCAGTACTTC. Translated, it gives CASSMSSRGQYQETQYF.